This T cell receptor (beta chain) was sequenced during a study of liver allograft versus peripheral blood T cells. Study-level information: Recipients' peripheral blood T cell receptor repertoires were compared with those in transplanted livers. Study conclusions and caveats: Liver allograft repertoires of T cell receptors reportedly diverged from peripheral blood repertoires.

The CDR3 covers 14 residues. CDR1 and CDR2 from the germline V gene are MDHEN and SYDVKM. MiXCR, run by TCRdb on the reads, gives a single entry per CDR3 protein. The sample holds some 8,500 distinct CDR3 sequences, about 15% seen once. Regarding this clonotype: The antigen is not known. The junction does not match germline at one end; this may be a read error.

The source is a human patient who had a liver transplant. Some T cells may be provided by the graft donor. The rearrangement joins TRBV28 to TRBJ1-1; possible D gene TRBD1, 6 bases. The CDR3 nucleotides are TGTGTCAGCACCTCACCCGGCAGGGGCACTGAAGCTTTCTTT. As protein: CVSTSPGRGTEAFF.